The 14 T cell receptor beta chains below all came from one sample that was sequenced in a study of molecular identifiers for immune sequencing clone quantification. TCRdb recomputed calls from the PCR reads with MiXCR, one row per CDR3 protein. The sample carries about 640,000 distinct CDR3 sequences, 15% to 20% recorded once. The sequenced sample was naive CD8+ T cells from blood, with Jurkat cell RNA spiked in. Specified subset: FACS-sorted CD8+CD4-CCR7+CD45RA+ naive T cells. The receptors derive from a human donor in good health. Some libraries in this study had Jurkat cell RNA spiked in.

This clonotype was recorded once. Possible read error: a much larger clone is one base away. The chain combines TRBV28 with TRBJ2-7; D is perhaps TRBD1 (5 bases). CDR1 and CDR2 (germline): MDHEN, SYDVKM. CDR3 size: 15 residues. Written as DNA, the CDR3 is TGTGCCGGCAGCACCCCCAGGGATTCCCCCTACGAGCAGTACTTC. Protein sequence: CAGSTPRDSPYEQYF.

This clonotype has a count of ten or more. This chain links TRBV6-2 or TRBV6-3 with TRBJ2-3; D ambiguous. The ends were cut back, 10 bases at V and 1 base at J, with 15 bases in the middle. This CDR3 is built from 14 residues. Germline V gives CDR1 MNHEY, CDR2 SVGEGT. CDR3 in amino acids: CATRPTQGTDTQYF. In nucleotides, the CDR3 is TGTGCCACCAGACCCACGCAGGGCACAGATACGCAGTATTTT.

This clonotype showed up just a few times. The chain employs TRBV24-1 and TRBJ2-1, with TRBD2 identical over 13 bases. The J segment lost 10 bases and the V segment lost 7 bases, leaving 3 bases of the junction unmatched. The CDR3 spans 13 residues. Per germline, CDR1 KGHDR and CDR2 SFDVKD. The CDR3 here is CATRALAGGEQFF. In DNA form, the CDR3 reads TGTGCCACCAGGGCACTAGCGGGGGGGGAGCAGTTCTTC.

The chain joins TRBV11-2 to TRBJ1-1, with 8 bases matching TRBD1. The CDR3 is made up of 17 amino acids. Looked up from germline, CDR1 is SGHAT and CDR2 is FQNNGV. The V gene end was trimmed by 1 base and the J gene end by 0 bases; junction bases not matched to a gene: 7. The CDR3 loop is CASSLGQGARLNTEAFF. The DNA of the CDR3 is TGTGCCAGCAGCTTAGGTCAGGGGGCAAGGTTGAACACTGAAGCTTTCTTT. Full variable domain (remainder filled in from reference TRBV11-2 and TRBJ1-1): EAGVAQSPRYKIIEKRQSVAFWCNPISGHATLYWYQQILGQGPKLLIQFQNNGVVDDSQLPKDRFSAERLKGVDSTLKIQPAKLEDSAVYLCASSLGQGARLNTEAFFGQGTRLTVV.

This clonotype has just a few counts. A junction boundary mismatches the germline segment, possibly from a read error. This chain connects TRBV20-1 to TRBJ2-3, with TRBD2 as a possible D gene (5 bases). The CDR3 has 17 amino acids. Germline loops: CDR1 DFQATT, CDR2 SNEGSKA (reference sequence). CDR3 nucleotide sequence: TGCAGTGGTAAGAGAGGAGTGCCGGACTCTTACACAGATACGCGGTATTTT. This gives the protein CSGKRGVPDSYTDTRYF.

This chain connects TRBV6-2 or TRBV6-3 to TRBJ1-1; a possible D gene is TRBD1 (5 bases). Germline CDR1 reads MNHEY; CDR2 reads SVGEGT. Deletions cut 7 bases from V and 4 bases from J, with 19 bases between. The CDR3 consists of 15 residues. The CDR3 loop reads CASKVQGYGSTEAFF. The CDR3 DNA follows: TGTGCCAGCAAGGTCCAGGGATATGGGAGCACTGAAGCTTTCTTT.

The V gene is TRBV6-5, the J gene TRBJ1-1; TRBD1 might be the D (6 bases). Per the germline V gene, CDR1 is MNHEY and CDR2 is SVGAGI. V lost 2 bases and J lost 3, with 10 bases in between. This CDR3 is 14 amino acids long. CDR3 in DNA: TGTGCCAGCAGTTACATGAGGGGGGACACTGAAGCTTTCTTT. The encoded protein is CASSYMRGDTEAFF.

A word on this clonotype: A much larger clone differs from this one at a single base, so this may be a read error. The J gene is TRBJ2-5, the V gene TRBV24-1, with D uncertain. CDR1 and CDR2 from the germline V gene are KGHDR and SFDVKD. The CDR3 spans 17 residues. In DNA, the CDR3 is TGTGCCACCCGTGATCTACCCGGTACAGATAACCAAGAGACCCAGTACTTC. Translation: CATRDLPGTDNQETQYF.

There are a few counts of this clonotype. V gene TRBV30 combines with J gene TRBJ2-5, with D maybe TRBD2 (5 bases). The germline V gene encodes CDR1 GTSNPN and CDR2 SVGIG (reference sequence). Trimming shortened V by 3 bases and J by 1 base, and 15 bases separated the two germline ends. The CDR3 contains 15 residues. The CDR3 DNA follows: TGTGCCTGGAGCGGTTTTACGACTACCCAAGAGACCCAGTACTTC. This sequence encodes CAWSGFTTTQETQYF.

This clonotype was detected ten times or more. V is TRBV6-2 or TRBV6-3 and J is TRBJ2-3; the match to TRBD2 covers 7 bases. The CDR3 contains 14 residues. Trimming at V came to 6 bases and at J to 6 bases, leaving 9 bases not matched to a gene. Per germline, CDR1 MNHEY and CDR2 SVGEGT. The CDR3 DNA is TGTGCCAGCAGGATTTACAGACTAGCTGATACGCAGTATTTT. It codes for CASRIYRLADTQYF.

This clonotype was observed many times. This sequence joins TRBV6-6 and TRBJ2-3; unclear D gene. Trimming shortened V by 5 bases and J by 0 bases, and 9 bases separated the two germline ends. CDR3 size: 14 residues. Germline lookup yields CDR1 MNHNY and CDR2 SVGAGI (reference sequence). CDR3 nucleotides: TGTGCCAGCAGTCCGCGATCTAGCACAGATACGCAGTATTTT. The encoded protein is CASSPRSSTDTQYF.

Worth noting for this clonotype: This could be a read error, since a much larger clone is one nucleotide away. This sequence joins TRBV29-1 and TRBJ2-7; the D is unclear. Germline-derived CDR1 and CDR2 are SQVTM and ANQGSEA. This CDR3 region has 11 residues. Trimming pared 6 bases from V and 3 bases from J, leaving 9 bases between. CDR3 sequence: CSVKAGYEQYF. DNA for the CDR3: TGCAGCGTCAAAGCCGGCTACGAGCAGTACTTC.

This clonotype showed up just a few times. The rearrangement joins TRBV7-6 to TRBJ2-7; TRBD2 matches at 7 bases. CDR1 is SGHVS, CDR2 FNYEAQ, per germline. The CDR3 covers 15 residues. With 2 bases clipped from V and 0 bases from J, the junction kept 4 bases outside the gene matches. The CDR3 is CASSLSSGFSYEQYF. The CDR3 DNA is TGTGCCAGCAGCTTAAGTAGCGGGTTCTCCTACGAGCAGTACTTC.

The chain links TRBV6-2 or TRBV6-3 to TRBJ2-1, with 7 positions matching TRBD1. CDR1 is MNHEY, CDR2 SVGEGT, per germline. This CDR3 comprises 14 residues. Trimming took 5 bases from V and 6 from J; bases not matched to a gene: 7. The CDR3 bases are TGTGCCAGCAGTACCTTAGACAGGGTCAATGAGCAGTTCTTC. It specifies CASSTLDRVNEQFF.